This paragraph covers one TCR beta chain sequence. This record belongs to a study of blood T cell repertoires in COVID-19. Some clones are missing from TCRdb's copy, which holds only in-frame ones; the method was immunoSEQ multiplex PCR. The repertoire holds 270,000 or so clones, with roughly 86% as singletons. The CDR3 sequence is 14 residues long. Germline CDR1 reads SNHLY; CDR2 reads FYNNEI. The V and J ends lost 4 bases and 5 bases, in that order; junction bases with no gene match: 4. Sequenced input: PBMCs or T cells enriched from blood (not recorded which). This sequence joins TRBV2 and TRBJ1-5; 8 nucleotides align to TRBD1. The sequence was collected from a woman younger than 35 who had recovered from COVID-19. The CDR3 spells CASSGDRFDQPQHF. CDR3 sequence (DNA): TGTGCCAGCAGTGGGGACAGGTTCGATCAGCCCCAGCATTTT.